One TCR beta chain is described in this entry. The data were taken from a study of T cell changes during pregnancy in multiple sclerosis. This CDR3 is built from 13 residues. V lost 1 base to trimming and J lost 11 bases, with 13 bases between them. Germline assignment: CDR1 SGHRS and CDR2 YFSETQ. The data were produced by immunoSEQ multiplex PCR, yet TCRdb's version contains in-frame clones alone and is incomplete. This sample yields about 110,000 clones, of which around 93% are seen a single time; around 1.5% belongs to the top ten. Sequenced material: peripheral blood, taken after pregnancy. The receptor was derived from a female donor with multiple sclerosis, enrolled in a pregnancy study. The V and J genes are TRBV5-1 and TRBJ2-1; D possibly corresponds to TRBD1 (6 bases). CDR3 amino acids: CASSLTQGFKQFF. In nucleotides, the CDR3 is TGCGCCAGCAGCTTGACGCAGGGGTTTAAGCAGTTCTTC. Full variable domain (missing parts from reference TRBV5-1 and TRBJ2-1): KAGVTQTPRYLIKTRGQQVTLSCSPISGHRSVSWYQQTPGQGLQFLFEYFSETQRNKGNFPGRFSGRQFSNSRSEMNVSTLELGDSALYLCASSLTQGFKQFFGPGTRLTVL.